The 7 T cell receptor beta chains below were found in one sample sequenced in a study of OX40 agonist ivuxolimab in advanced cancers. Profiling relied on immunoSEQ multiplex PCR, and the TCRdb table lists in-frame clones only, not all of them. The sample yields around 23,000 clones, over 75% seen once. The sample in question was CD4+ or CD8+ T cells sorted from blood, obtained in a trial of the OX40 agonist ivuxolimab. All receptors derive from an adult with an advanced solid tumor such as melanoma, head and neck, liver or kidney cancer.

V is TRBV11-2 and J is TRBJ1-6, with TRBD1 as a possible D gene (5 bases). The length of the CDR3 is 15 residues. Germline CDR1 and CDR2: SGHAT and FQNNGV. Trimming stripped 5 bases from V and 11 bases from J, with 19 bases between. CDR3 sequence (DNA): TGTGCCAGCAGCCCCGGACATGAGGGGTCCCCACCCCTCCACTTT. As protein: CASSPGHEGSPPLHF.

The V call is TRBV27, the J call TRBJ1-4; D is undetermined. Germline CDR1 reads MNHEY; CDR2 reads SMNVEV (reference sequence). The CDR3 runs to 13 residues. Trimming cost V 7 bases and J 8 bases, with 14 bases left between them. CDR3 residues: CASKTPGGEKLFF. The CDR3 DNA sequence: TGTGCCAGCAAGACCCCCGGAGGAGAAAAACTGTTTTTT.

This rearrangement joins TRBV7-9 to TRBJ2-7, with D tentatively TRBD1 (6 bases). This CDR3 region has 15 residues. The V gene's germline CDR1 is SEHNR and CDR2 FQNEAQ (reference sequence). The V end was cut by 2 bases, the J end by 5 bases, with 16 bases between. The CDR3, as DNA: TGTGCCAGCAGCTTATGGGGTTTTGGGGGCAACGAGCAGTACTTC. Its protein product is CASSLWGFGGNEQYF.

The chain has TRBV7-9 and TRBJ2-7; 7 bases are shared with TRBD2. Per germline, CDR1 SEHNR and CDR2 FQNEAQ (reference sequence). This CDR3 is 17 amino acids long. Trimming removed 2 bases from V and 1 base from J; junction bases left unmatched: 11. This CDR3 is CASSLLGRGSGSYEQYF. The CDR3 DNA reads TGTGCCAGCAGCTTACTTGGGCGGGGGTCCGGGTCCTACGAGCAGTACTTC.

This clone appeared a few times. This chain joins TRBV7-9 and TRBJ1-6, with TRBD1 matching over 11 bases. The V and J ends lost 0 bases and 11 bases, in that order; junction bases with no gene match: 6. Germline values: CDR1 SEHNR, CDR2 FQNEAQ (reference sequence). The CDR3 loop spans 16 amino acids. The chain's CDR3 is CASSLARDRGEAPLHF. In DNA, the CDR3 is TGTGCCAGCAGCTTAGCCAGGGACAGGGGGGAGGCACCCCTCCACTTT.

J is TRBJ2-1 and V is TRBV27, with 11 bases lining up with TRBD2. Germline V gene lookup returns CDR1 MNHEY and CDR2 SMNVEV (reference sequence). J was trimmed by 12 bases and V by 0 bases; bases with no gene match: 7. This CDR3 region has 15 residues. CDR3 nucleotide sequence: TGTGCCAGCAGTTTATCTAGCGGGGGGGCCGTGCGGCAGTTCTTC. This gives the protein CASSLSSGGAVRQFF.

The CDR3 DNA sequence: TGTGCCAGCAGCCCCCAGATAGGTGTCTCTAACTCCTACGAGCAGTACTTC. Translation gives CASSPQIGVSNSYEQYF. The chain uses TRBV11-2 and TRBJ2-5, with unresolved D. The DNA end is more similar to TRBJ2-7, so the J call may be wrong. CDR3 length equals 17 residues. Germline V gene lookup returns CDR1 SGHAT and CDR2 FQNNGV.